These T cell receptor beta chains were read from a single sample in a study of blood T cell repertoires in COVID-19. TCRdb keeps only in-frame clones here, not all; method: immunoSEQ multiplex PCR. In the table there are some 70,000 clones, 70% to 90% of which are singletons. Specimen: peripheral blood. The source of these receptors is a woman between 65 and 79 years old with acute or convalescent COVID-19. Each CDR3 is given with its conserved first and last residue. The D gene is left open where the match is weak. Size values are once, few and many counts, or a class for expanded clones, and some rows have none.

d_call j_call clone_size v_call cdr3_nt cdr3_aa
TRBD1 TRBJ2-1 once TRBV7-9 TGTGCCAGCAGCATCCCGACAGGGCCCAATGAGCAGTTCTTC CASSIPTGPNEQFF
TRBD1 TRBJ1-5 - TRBV20-1 TGCAGTGCTAGTTCGGGACAGGGGGCCCATAGCAATCAGCCCCAGCATTTT CSASSGQGAHSNQPQHF
- TRBJ1-5 few TRBV28 TGTGCCAGCAGTTTATTCCAAAATAATCAGCCCCAGCATTTT CASSLFQNNQPQHF
TRBD1 TRBJ1-1 - TRBV28 TGTGCCAGCAGGGGCGGACAGGGCTCCTACACTGAAGCTTTCTTT CASRGGQGSYTEAFF
TRBD1 TRBJ1-2 - TRBV7-3 TGTGCCAGCAGCGTACAGGGGAATGGCTACACCTTC CASSVQGNGYTF
- TRBJ1-5 - TRBV7-2 TGTGCCAGCAGCCTAATCGACAGTTCATATCAGCCCCAGCATTTT CASSLIDSSYQPQHF
- TRBJ1-2 - TRBV6-5 TGTGCCAGCAGTTCCTACTATGGCTACACCTTC CASSSYYGYTF
TRBD2 TRBJ2-4 - TRBV29-1 TGCAGCGGTAAAGCGGGGAGGCATGGCAACATTCAGTACTTC CSGKAGRHGNIQYF
- TRBJ1-4 - TRBV3-1/TRBV3-2 TGTGCCAGCAGCCGCGCGGGGGATCCTAATGAAAAACTGTTTTTT CASSRAGDPNEKLFF
- TRBJ1-5 few TRBV7-2 TGTGCCAGCAGCCCTTACGAAGGCGGATATCAGCCCCAGCATTTT CASSPYEGGYQPQHF
TRBD2 TRBJ2-1 - TRBV7-9 TGTGCCAGCAGCTCGCCGGGACTAGCGAGAAACAATGAGCAGTTCTTC CASSSPGLARNNEQFF
TRBD2 TRBJ2-1 few TRBV6-5 TGTGCCAGCAGTTTGACTAGCGATACCTCCTACAATGAGCAGTTCTTC CASSLTSDTSYNEQFF
- TRBJ1-6 - TRBV28 TGTGCCAGCAGAACCCGGGGGGATAATTCACCCCTCCACTTT CASRTRGDNSPLHF
- TRBJ1-1 - TRBV6-4 TGTGCCAGCCGGGAACAGCTGAACACTGAAGCTTTCTTT CASREQLNTEAFF
- TRBJ2-1 - TRBV9 TGTGCCAGCAGCGTAGCAGCGGGCGGAGTCAATGAGCAGTTCTTC CASSVAAGGVNEQFF
TRBD2 TRBJ2-5 few TRBV29-1 TGCAGCGTTGAAGGGGTTTCGACGGGGGGAGAGACCCAGTACTTC CSVEGVSTGGETQYF
TRBD2 TRBJ2-1 - TRBV5-1 TGCGCCAGCAGCTCGACTAGCGGGAGAACCTACAATGAGCAGTTCTTC CASSSTSGRTYNEQFF
- TRBJ2-4 - TRBV9 TGTGCCAGCAGCCTCCAGGGGGGTCGGGACATTCAGTACTTC CASSLQGGRDIQYF
- TRBJ2-4 - TRBV4-1 TGCGCCAGCAGCCAGACCGGGGGCAAAAACATTCAGTACTTC CASSQTGGKNIQYF
TRBD2 TRBJ2-7 - TRBV27 TGTGCCAGCAGTTTATCTAGCGGGGAGACCTACGAGCAGTACTTC CASSLSSGETYEQYF
- TRBJ1-5 - TRBV19 TGTGCCAGTAGTCCCAGACTCCCGGTTGAGCAGCCCCAGCATTTT CASSPRLPVEQPQHF
- TRBJ1-6 - TRBV7-9 TGTGCCAGCAGCTCAAATTGGGGGGGGAATTCACCCCTCCACTTT CASSSNWGGNSPLHF
TRBD1 TRBJ2-7 once TRBV19 TGTGCCAGTAGCTACCGGGACAGGGGGTACGAGCAGTACTTC CASSYRDRGYEQYF
TRBD2 TRBJ2-7 - TRBV6-5 TGTGCCAGCAGTTACTCCGACGGACTAGCCTACGAGCAGTACTTC CASSYSDGLAYEQYF
TRBD2 TRBJ2-7 - TRBV3-1/TRBV3-2 TGTGCCAGCAGCCAAGGACACCCTGGGAGGGTCGAGCAGTACTTC CASSQGHPGRVEQYF
TRBD2 TRBJ2-5 - TRBV2 TGTGCCAGCAGTGAAGGGACATTTGGGAGGGGGACCCAGTACTTC CASSEGTFGRGTQYF
TRBD1 TRBJ1-2 once TRBV5-1 TGCGCCAGCAGCTTTACAGGGGCTGAAAACTATGGCTACACCTTC CASSFTGAENYGYTF
- TRBJ1-2 - TRBV19 TGTGCCAGTAGCCCCGTTGGGCAGGGCTATGGCTACACCTTC CASSPVGQGYGYTF
TRBD1 TRBJ2-4 - TRBV6-1 TGTGCCAGCAGTGAAGCGACAGGGGGCGCGAAGGTCGCCAAAAACATTCAGTACTTC CASSEATGGAKVAKNIQYF
TRBD1 TRBJ1-5 - TRBV2 TGTGCCAGCAGTGAGGGACAGGGGAAGGGTCAGCCCCAGCATTTT CASSEGQGKGQPQHF
TRBD1 TRBJ1-1 once TRBV28 TGTGCCAGCAGCCGACAGGGGACCTTGAACACTGAAGCTTTCTTT CASSRQGTLNTEAFF
TRBD1 TRBJ1-5 - TRBV4-1 TGCGCCAGCAGCCCACAGGGGTATAGCAATCAGCCCCAGCATTTT CASSPQGYSNQPQHF
TRBD1 TRBJ1-5 - TRBV10-1 TGCGCCATCTCACTTCCTGACAGGGTCAATCAAGGGCCCCAGCATTTT CAISLPDRVNQGPQHF
- TRBJ1-2 - TRBV30 TGTGCCTGGCGGCAGGGGTTATATGGCTACACCTTC CAWRQGLYGYTF
- TRBJ1-1 - TRBV7-9 TGTGCCAGCCTCGAAGGGGGATACGCTGAAGCTTTCTTT CASLEGGYAEAFF
- TRBJ1-2 - TRBV2 TGTGCCAGCACATTCGCCCTTCGGAACTATGGCTACACCTTC CASTFALRNYGYTF
- TRBJ1-2 - TRBV20-1 TGCAGTGTCTCCGAGAGGGGCTACACCTTC CSVSERGYTF
TRBD1 TRBJ1-1 - TRBV3-1/TRBV3-2 TGTGCCAGCAGCCCGCTGGGGACAGGGAGAAACACTGAAGCTTTCTTT CASSPLGTGRNTEAFF
TRBD1 TRBJ2-5 few TRBV28 TGTGCCAGCAGTTTATGGGGGACAGGGTTGAGAGAGACCCAGTACTTC CASSLWGTGLRETQYF
TRBD2 TRBJ2-3 - TRBV4-3 TGCGCCAGCAGCCAAGATTGGCGGGAGTACACAGATACGCAGTATTTT CASSQDWREYTDTQYF
- TRBJ2-3 - TRBV9 TGTGCCAGCAGTAGAGTCGGGGGATTTCCAGATACGCAGTATTTT CASSRVGGFPDTQYF
- TRBJ2-7 - TRBV7-6 TGTGCCAGCAGCTTAGACGTGGGCCACTACGAGCAGTACTTC CASSLDVGHYEQYF
TRBD1 TRBJ1-2 - TRBV5-6 TGTGCCAGCAGTAAACGACAGGGACCCCCATATAACTATGGCTACACCTTC CASSKRQGPPYNYGYTF
- TRBJ1-5 - TRBV28 TGTGCCAGCAGCCGGGGGAGGGCGGATCAGCCCCAGCATTTT CASSRGRADQPQHF
- TRBJ1-1 - TRBV5-1 TGCGCCAGCAGCTTGGCCAGGATCGGGAACACTGAAGCTTTCTTT CASSLARIGNTEAFF
- TRBJ2-1 - TRBV13 TGTGCCAGCAGCTTAGGTGGAGCCGAGCAGTTCTTC CASSLGGAEQFF
- TRBJ2-7 - TRBV5-1 TGCGCCAGCAGCTTGGAGGAGGGCATCTACGAGCAGTACTTC CASSLEEGIYEQYF
- TRBJ2-7 few TRBV19 TGTGCCAGTAGCCAACCAGGGGAGATCAACGAGCAGTACTTC CASSQPGEINEQYF
TRBD2 TRBJ2-7 - TRBV9 TGTGCCAGCAGCGTAACGGCTAGCGGGGGGGCGTTTGGCGAGCAGTACTTC CASSVTASGGAFGEQYF
- TRBJ1-2 - TRBV6-5 TGTGCCAGCAAGAAGGAGGCAGGAGGCGGCTACACCTTC CASKKEAGGGYTF
TRBD2 TRBJ2-2 - TRBV28 TGTGCCAGCAGGTCCCTAGCGGGGACTCAAGCCTTGGGCACCGGGGAGCTGTTTTTT CASRSLAGTQALGTGELFF
- TRBJ2-7 few TRBV5-1 TGCGCCAGCAGCTCGGGACTCTCCTACGAGCAGTACTTC CASSSGLSYEQYF
- TRBJ1-1 - TRBV2 TGTGCCAGCAGCCTGGGACACTTGAACACTGAAGCTTTCTTT CASSLGHLNTEAFF
- TRBJ1-5 - TRBV5-5 TGTGCCAGCAGCCCCCGGGATGATCAGCCCCAGCATTTT CASSPRDDQPQHF
- TRBJ1-1 - TRBV3-1/TRBV3-2 TGTGCCAGCAGCCAGACAGGTTACACTGAAGCTTTCTTT CASSQTGYTEAFF
- TRBJ2-7 - TRBV7-9 TGTGCCAGCAGCTACTCCGGGGGATACGAGCAGTACTTC CASSYSGGYEQYF
- TRBJ2-6 - TRBV30 TGTGCCTGGAGGCCCCCGGGTGTCAACGTCCTGACTTTC CAWRPPGVNVLTF
TRBD2 TRBJ2-7 - TRBV11-3 TGTGCCAGCAGCATCGGGGGGGCCTCCAACGAGCAGTACTTC CASSIGGASNEQYF
- TRBJ1-1 few TRBV29-1 TGCAGCGGTCGCTCGGGAGGCGGGACTGAAGCTTTCTTT CSGRSGGGTEAFF
TRBD1 TRBJ1-2 - TRBV6-6 TGTGCCAGCTTACCCCAGGGGGCGGGTAACTATGGCTACACCTTC CASLPQGAGNYGYTF